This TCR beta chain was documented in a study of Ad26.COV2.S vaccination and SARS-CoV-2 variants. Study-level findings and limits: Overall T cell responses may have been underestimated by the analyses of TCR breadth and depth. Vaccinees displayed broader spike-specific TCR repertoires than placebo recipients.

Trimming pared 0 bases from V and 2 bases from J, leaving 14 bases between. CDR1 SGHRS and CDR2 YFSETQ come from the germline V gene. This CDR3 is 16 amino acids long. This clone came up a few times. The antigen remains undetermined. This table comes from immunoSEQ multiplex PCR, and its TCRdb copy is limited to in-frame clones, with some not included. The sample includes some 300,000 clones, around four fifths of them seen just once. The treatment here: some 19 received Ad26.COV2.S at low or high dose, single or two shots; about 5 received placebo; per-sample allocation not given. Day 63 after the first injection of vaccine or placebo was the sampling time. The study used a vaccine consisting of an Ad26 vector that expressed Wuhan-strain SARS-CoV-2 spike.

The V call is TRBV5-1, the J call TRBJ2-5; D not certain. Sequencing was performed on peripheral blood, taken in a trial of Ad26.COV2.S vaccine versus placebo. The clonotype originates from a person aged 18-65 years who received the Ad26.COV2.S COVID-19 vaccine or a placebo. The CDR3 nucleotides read TGCGCCAGCAGCTTGGCCCCGGCAGCCTCACAAGAGACCCAGTACTTC. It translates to CASSLAPAASQETQYF. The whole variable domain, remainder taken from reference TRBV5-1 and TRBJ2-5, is KAGVTQTPRYLIKTRGQQVTLSCSPISGHRSVSWYQQTPGQGLQFLFEYFSETQRNKGNFPGRFSGRQFSNSRSEMNVSTLELGDSALYLCASSLAPAASQETQYFGPGTRLLVL.